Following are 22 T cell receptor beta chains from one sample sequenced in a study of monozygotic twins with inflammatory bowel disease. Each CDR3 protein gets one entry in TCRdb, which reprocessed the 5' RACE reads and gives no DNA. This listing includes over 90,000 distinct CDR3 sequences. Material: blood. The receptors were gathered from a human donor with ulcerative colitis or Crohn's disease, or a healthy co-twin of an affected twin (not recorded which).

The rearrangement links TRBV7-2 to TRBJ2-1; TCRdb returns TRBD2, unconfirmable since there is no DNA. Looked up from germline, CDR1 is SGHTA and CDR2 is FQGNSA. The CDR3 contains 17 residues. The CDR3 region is CASSLGSTSGGTNEQFF.

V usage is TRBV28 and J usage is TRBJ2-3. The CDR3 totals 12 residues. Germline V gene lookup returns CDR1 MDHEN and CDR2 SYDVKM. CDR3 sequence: CASSSLRDTQYF.

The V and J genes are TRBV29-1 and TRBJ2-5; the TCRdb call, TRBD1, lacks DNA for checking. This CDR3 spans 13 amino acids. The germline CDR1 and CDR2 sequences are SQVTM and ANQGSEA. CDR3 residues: CSVMDRNQETQYF.

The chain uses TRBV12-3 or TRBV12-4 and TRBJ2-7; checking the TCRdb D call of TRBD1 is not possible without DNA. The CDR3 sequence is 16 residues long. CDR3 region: CASSQHPGQGSYEQYF.

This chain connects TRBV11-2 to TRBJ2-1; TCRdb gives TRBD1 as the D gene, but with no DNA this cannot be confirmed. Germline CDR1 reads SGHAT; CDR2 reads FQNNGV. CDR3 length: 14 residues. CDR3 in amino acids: CASSLGHLRNEQFF.

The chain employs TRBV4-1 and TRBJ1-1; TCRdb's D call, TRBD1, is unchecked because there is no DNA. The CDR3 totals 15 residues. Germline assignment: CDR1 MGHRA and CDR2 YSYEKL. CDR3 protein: CASSRTRTGATEAFF.

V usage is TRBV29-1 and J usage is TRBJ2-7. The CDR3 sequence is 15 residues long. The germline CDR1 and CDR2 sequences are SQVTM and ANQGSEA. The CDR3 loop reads CSVEDQTGSAYEQYF.

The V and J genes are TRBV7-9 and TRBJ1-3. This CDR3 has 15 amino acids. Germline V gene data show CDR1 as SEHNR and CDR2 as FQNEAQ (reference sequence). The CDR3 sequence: CASSLASGPGNTIYF.

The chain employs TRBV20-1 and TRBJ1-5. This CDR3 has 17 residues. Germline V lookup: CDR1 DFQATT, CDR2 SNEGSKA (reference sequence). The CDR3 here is CSGSRRQGMRSNQPQHF.

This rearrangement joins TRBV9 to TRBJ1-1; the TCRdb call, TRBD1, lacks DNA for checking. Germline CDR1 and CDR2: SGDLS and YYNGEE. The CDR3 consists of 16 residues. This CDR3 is CASSVGQAGMNTEAFF.

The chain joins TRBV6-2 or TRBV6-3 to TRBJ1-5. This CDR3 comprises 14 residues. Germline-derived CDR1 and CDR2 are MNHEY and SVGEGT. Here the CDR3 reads CASSYLQRAQPQHF.

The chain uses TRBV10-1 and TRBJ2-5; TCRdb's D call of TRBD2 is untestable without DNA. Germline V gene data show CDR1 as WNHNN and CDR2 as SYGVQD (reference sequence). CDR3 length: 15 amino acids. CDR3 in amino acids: CASSAGGAGEETQYF.

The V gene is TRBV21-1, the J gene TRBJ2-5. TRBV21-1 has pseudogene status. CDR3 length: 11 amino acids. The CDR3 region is CASSGVETQYF.

The CDR3 protein is CSAVLAGGPGEQFF. The gene calls are TRBV20-1 and TRBJ2-1; the D call from TCRdb, TRBD2, cannot be confirmed without DNA. Germline CDR1 and CDR2: DFQATT and SNEGSKA (reference sequence). The CDR3 is 14 amino acids.

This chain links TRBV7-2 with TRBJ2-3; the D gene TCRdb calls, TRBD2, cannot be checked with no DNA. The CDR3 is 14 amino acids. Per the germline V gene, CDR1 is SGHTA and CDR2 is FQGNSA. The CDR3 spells CASRIGSATDTQYF.

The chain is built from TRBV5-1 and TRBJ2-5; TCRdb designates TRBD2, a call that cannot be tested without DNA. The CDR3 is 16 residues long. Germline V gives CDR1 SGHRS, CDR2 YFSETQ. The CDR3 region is CASSLSLAGVRETQYF. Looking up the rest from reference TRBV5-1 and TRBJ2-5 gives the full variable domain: KAGVTQTPRYLIKTRGQQVTLSCSPISGHRSVSWYQQTPGQGLQFLFEYFSETQRNKGNFPGRFSGRQFSNSRSEMNVSTLELGDSALYLCASSLSLAGVRETQYFGPGTRLLVL.

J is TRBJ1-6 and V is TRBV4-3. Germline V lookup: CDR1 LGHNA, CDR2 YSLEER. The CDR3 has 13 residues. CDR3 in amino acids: CASSQEPNSPLHF.

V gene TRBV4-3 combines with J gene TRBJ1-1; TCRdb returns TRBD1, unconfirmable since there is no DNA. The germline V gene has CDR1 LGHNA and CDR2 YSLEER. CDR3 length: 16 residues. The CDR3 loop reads CASSQDRAGRAPEAFF.

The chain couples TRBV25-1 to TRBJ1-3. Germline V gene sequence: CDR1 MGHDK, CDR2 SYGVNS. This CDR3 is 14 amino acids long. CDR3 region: CASSVSGSGNTIYF. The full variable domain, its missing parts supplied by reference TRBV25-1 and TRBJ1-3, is EADIYQTPRYLVIGTGKKITLECSQTMGHDKMYWYQQDPGMELHLIHYSYGVNSTEKGDLSSESTVSRIRTEHFPLTLESARPSHTSQYLCASSVSGSGNTIYFGEGSWLTVV.

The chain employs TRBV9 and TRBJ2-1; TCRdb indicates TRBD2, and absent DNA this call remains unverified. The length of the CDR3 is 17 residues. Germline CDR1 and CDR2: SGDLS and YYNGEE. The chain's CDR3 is CASSVGLGGVGFDEQFF.

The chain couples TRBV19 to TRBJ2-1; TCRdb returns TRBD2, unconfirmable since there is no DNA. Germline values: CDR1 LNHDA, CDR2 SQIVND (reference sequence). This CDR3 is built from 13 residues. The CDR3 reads CASSTSGSGEQFF.

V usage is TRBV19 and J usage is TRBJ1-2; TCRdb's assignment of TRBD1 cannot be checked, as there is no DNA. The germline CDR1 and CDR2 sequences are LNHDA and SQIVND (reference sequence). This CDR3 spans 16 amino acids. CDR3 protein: CASSRDGQGGSWGYTF.